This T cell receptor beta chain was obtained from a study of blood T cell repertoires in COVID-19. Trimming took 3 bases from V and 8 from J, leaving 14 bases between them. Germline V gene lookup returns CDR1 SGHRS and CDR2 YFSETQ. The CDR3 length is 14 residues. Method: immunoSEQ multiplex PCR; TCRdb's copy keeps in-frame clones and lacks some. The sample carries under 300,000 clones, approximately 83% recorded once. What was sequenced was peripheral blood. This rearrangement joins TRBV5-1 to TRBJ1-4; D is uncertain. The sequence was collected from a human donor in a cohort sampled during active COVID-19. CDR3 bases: TGCGCCAGCAGCTCGTCGTCGGGTGCGGAAAAACTGTTTTTT. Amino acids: CASSSSSGAEKLFF.